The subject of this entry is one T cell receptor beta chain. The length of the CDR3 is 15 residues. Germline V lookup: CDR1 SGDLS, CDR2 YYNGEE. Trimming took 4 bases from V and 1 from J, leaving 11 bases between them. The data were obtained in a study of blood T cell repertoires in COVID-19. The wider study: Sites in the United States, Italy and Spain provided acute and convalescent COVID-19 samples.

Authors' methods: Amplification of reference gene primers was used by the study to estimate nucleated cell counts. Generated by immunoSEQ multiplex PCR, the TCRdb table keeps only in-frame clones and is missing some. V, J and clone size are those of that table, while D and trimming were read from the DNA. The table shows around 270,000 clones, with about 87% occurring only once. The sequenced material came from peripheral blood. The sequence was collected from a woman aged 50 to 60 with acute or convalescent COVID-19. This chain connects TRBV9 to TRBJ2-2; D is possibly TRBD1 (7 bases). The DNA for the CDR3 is TGTGCCAGCAGCTTCCAGGGGGGGAACACCGGGGAGCTGTTTTTT. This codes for CASSFQGGNTGELFF.